This T cell receptor beta chain was sequenced during a study of blood T cell repertoires in COVID-19. Libraries were prepared by immunoSEQ multiplex PCR; TCRdb keeps only in-frame clonotypes and omits some of them. The profile covers roughly 86,000 clones, with approximately 82% appearing a single time and just over 20% taken by the ten largest. The sample comprised peripheral blood. The sequence was obtained from a human donor in a cohort sampled during active COVID-19.

The CDR3 sequence: CASSFYLPGLQRETQYF. DNA of the CDR3: TGTGCCAGCAGCTTTTACCTTCCGGGACTACAACGGGAGACCCAGTACTTC. The chain is built from TRBV13 and TRBJ2-5; 7 bases agree with TRBD2. V gave up 3 bases and J gave up 5 bases; unmatched junction bases: 15. This CDR3 contains 17 residues. Germline CDR1 and CDR2: PRHDT and FYEKMQ (reference sequence).